These T cell receptor beta chains were read from a single sample in a study of T cell responses to AZD1222 COVID-19 vaccine. The assay was immunoSEQ multiplex PCR, and TCRdb's table has in-frame clones only and misses some. This sample has more than 80,000 clones, with roughly 88% found just once. The material sequenced was peripheral blood, taken 28 days after the second AZD1222 dose. These receptors were obtained from an adult who received the AZD1222 COVID-19 vaccine. Each CDR3 is given with its conserved first and last residue. D genes are given only for firm matches. Size tells how often a clone was seen (once, few, many) or the class of an expanded clone, and some rows leave it out.

d_call j_call v_call clone_size cdr3_nt cdr3_aa
NA TRBJ1-1 TRBV9 NA TGTGCCAGCAGCGTAGCAACAGGCCTGAACACTGAAGCTTTCTTT CASSVATGLNTEAFF
NA TRBJ1-2 TRBV11-3 NA TGTGCCAGCAGCCTTGGAGCGGATGGCTACACCTTC CASSLGADGYTF
TRBD1 TRBJ2-1 TRBV7-9 NA TGTGCCAGCAGCTCGAGATGGGACAGGATCAATGAGCAGTTCTTC CASSSRWDRINEQFF
NA TRBJ1-2 TRBV27 NA TGTGCCAGCAGTCCACAGGACTACTATGGCTACACCTTC CASSPQDYYGYTF
NA TRBJ1-1 TRBV19 NA TGTGCCAGTAGTCCCCGTAAGAGACTTCCATTAGGTGAAGCTTTCTTT CASSPRKRLPLGEAFF
TRBD2 TRBJ2-1 TRBV5-4 NA TGTGCCAGCAGCTGGGAGAGGGGGGGGACTAGCGGATACAATGAGCAGTTCTTC CASSWERGGTSGYNEQFF
NA TRBJ2-2 TRBV12-3/TRBV12-4 NA TGTGCCAGCAGTTTATACTCCTCCAGGGAGCTGTTTTTT CASSLYSSRELFF
NA TRBJ1-1 TRBV27 NA TGTGCCAGCAGTTTATCTCAGGGTGAAGCTTTCTTT CASSLSQGEAFF
NA TRBJ1-2 TRBV3-1/TRBV3-2 NA TGTGCCAGCAGCCAAGATTGGGGCTCGGCTAACTATGGCTACACCTTC CASSQDWGSANYGYTF
NA TRBJ1-4 TRBV18 NA TGTGCCAGCAAACGAGGGGACGCCGGTTCGGGTGAAAAACTGTTTTTT CASKRGDAGSGEKLFF
NA TRBJ2-5 TRBV28 NA TGTGCCAGCAGTTTTATTGGGAATGGAGAGACCCAGTACTTC CASSFIGNGETQYF
NA TRBJ1-1 TRBV7-9 NA TGTGCCAGCAGCTCCTTTCAAGGGAACACTGAAGCTTTCTTT CASSSFQGNTEAFF
NA TRBJ1-4 TRBV7-9 NA TGTGCCAGCAGCTTAGATGGAGGGACGAATGAAAAACTGTTTTTT CASSLDGGTNEKLFF
TRBD2 TRBJ2-5 TRBV9 NA TGTGCCAGCAGCGTTGGCGGGGGGACCCAAGAGACCCAGTACTTC CASSVGGGTQETQYF
TRBD2 TRBJ2-7 TRBV28 once TGTGCCAGCAGTATGCCGGGACTAGCAAACGAGCAGTACTTC CASSMPGLANEQYF
NA TRBJ2-5 TRBV6-6 few TGTGCCAGCAGTTACGGGCGGGGACAAGAGACCCAGTACTTC CASSYGRGQETQYF
NA TRBJ1-2 TRBV7-2 NA TGTGCCAGCAGCTTTCGAGACGTCTATGGCTACACCTTC CASSFRDVYGYTF
TRBD1 TRBJ1-2 TRBV4-3 NA TGCGCCAGCAGCCAACTACCAGCAGGGGGCGATGGCTACACCTTC CASSQLPAGGDGYTF
TRBD1 TRBJ2-6 TRBV19 NA TGTGCCAGTAGTGTAGGGGGCGCTGGGGCCAACGTCCTGACTTTC CASSVGGAGANVLTF
NA TRBJ1-1 TRBV4-1 NA TGCGCCAGCAGCCAAGATGCGTCGCAGGGAGCGGTTGAAGCTTTCTTT CASSQDASQGAVEAFF
NA TRBJ2-3 TRBV5-6 NA TGTGCCAGCAGCTTCCTATCTCCCACAGATACGCAGTATTTT CASSFLSPTDTQYF
NA TRBJ2-3 TRBV4-3 NA TGCGCCAGCAGCCAAGGGGATCTAGTCAGGAGCACAGATACGCAGTATTTT CASSQGDLVRSTDTQYF
NA TRBJ2-1 TRBV3-1/TRBV3-2 once TGTGCCAGCAGCCAAGTAGGGAATGAGCAGTTCTTC CASSQVGNEQFF
TRBD1 TRBJ2-5 TRBV2 NA TGTGCCACCCGAGGGGGCAGGCAAGAGACCCAGTACTTC CATRGGRQETQYF
TRBD2 TRBJ2-1 TRBV11-3 NA TGTGCCAGCAGCCAGGGACTAGCGGGAGGGCCGTACAATGAGCAGTTCTTC CASSQGLAGGPYNEQFF
NA TRBJ1-5 TRBV27 once TGTGCCAGCAGTTTAGGGGCCAGGTTGAATCAGCCCCAGCATTTT CASSLGARLNQPQHF
NA TRBJ1-2 TRBV28 NA TGTGCCAGCAGTGAGACAGGACCCCTGCTCTACACCTTC CASSETGPLLYTF
NA TRBJ2-1 TRBV19 NA TGTGCCTCAGTAAGTTCAAGCACCTACTCCTACAATGAGCAGTTCTTC CASVSSSTYSYNEQFF
NA TRBJ1-5 TRBV18 NA TGTGCCAGCTCGGAAAAGGGAACAGGGTTGGGCAATCAGCCCCAGCATTTT CASSEKGTGLGNQPQHF
NA TRBJ1-1 TRBV12-3/TRBV12-4 NA TGTGCCAGCAGTTTAGCCGGGCGGAAAGCTTTCTTT CASSLAGRKAFF
NA TRBJ1-2 TRBV11-2 NA TGTGCCAGCAGCTTAGGACTAGGGTCTCATGGCTACACCTTC CASSLGLGSHGYTF
NA TRBJ1-1 TRBV11-3 NA TGTGCCAGCAGCTTAAGGCAGGGGAGCACTGAAGCTTTCTTT CASSLRQGSTEAFF
NA TRBJ1-1 TRBV5-1 NA TGCGCCAGCAGCTTGGTTGGGTCAGGCGACACTGAAGCTTTCTTT CASSLVGSGDTEAFF
NA TRBJ1-5 TRBV7-2 NA TGTGCCAGCAGCGCCGTAGAAAATCAGCCCCAGCATTTT CASSAVENQPQHF
TRBD2 TRBJ2-1 TRBV5-1 NA TGCGCCAGCAGCCCTATGGCCCTAGCGGGCTACAATGAGCAGTTCTTC CASSPMALAGYNEQFF
NA TRBJ1-1 TRBV6-6 NA TGTGCCAGCAGTCGCCCCGGGCAGGGGAGCACTGAAGCTTTCTTT CASSRPGQGSTEAFF
TRBD1 TRBJ1-5 TRBV7-2 NA TGTGCCAGCAGCCGCGATGAGGGGGCAAGGCAGCCCCAGCATTTT CASSRDEGARQPQHF
NA TRBJ2-1 TRBV11-2 once TGTGCCAGCAGATATTTCGTGCAGCACAATGAGCAGTTCTTC CASRYFVQHNEQFF
TRBD2 TRBJ2-7 TRBV6-2/TRBV6-3 few TGTGCCAGCAGTGACCAAGGGACTAAAGCGGGCTACGAGCAGTACTTC CASSDQGTKAGYEQYF
NA TRBJ1-1 TRBV9 NA TGTGCCAGCAGCGTAGCAGGGGCGAAGAAAGAAGCTTTCTTT CASSVAGAKKEAFF
TRBD2 TRBJ2-2 TRBV19 NA TGTGCCAGTAGTACCGGGACTACGAACACCGGGGAGCTGTTTTTT CASSTGTTNTGELFF
NA TRBJ1-6 TRBV7-2 NA TGTGCCAGCAGCTTAGACAGCATAAATTCACCCCTCCACTTT CASSLDSINSPLHF
NA TRBJ2-3 TRBV2 NA TGTGCCAGCAAGAGTCTCACTACCATAGGAGATACGCAGTATTTT CASKSLTTIGDTQYF
NA TRBJ1-5 TRBV10-1 NA TGCGCCAGCAGTGATTATTTGGGTCAGCCCCAGCATTTT CASSDYLGQPQHF
NA TRBJ2-3 TRBV19 NA TGTGCCAGTAGTACTGGGACTAGCACAGATACGCAGTATTTT CASSTGTSTDTQYF
TRBD1 TRBJ2-1 TRBV5-1 NA TGCGCCAGCAGCTCGGGACAGGTACACAATGAGCAGTTCTTC CASSSGQVHNEQFF
NA TRBJ1-3 TRBV5-5 NA TGTGCCAGCAGCTGGACCGACGGAAACACCATATATTTT CASSWTDGNTIYF
NA TRBJ2-6 TRBV7-2 NA TGTGCCAGCAGCGACCACCGCTCTGGGGCCAACGTCCTGACTTTC CASSDHRSGANVLTF
NA TRBJ2-1 TRBV6-5 NA TGTGCCAGCAGTGACTCTCGGGAATTGGAGTTCTTC CASSDSRELEFF
NA TRBJ2-7 TRBV4-1 NA TGCGCCAGCAGCCAAGTTGTTGGTTACGAGCAGTACTTC CASSQVVGYEQYF
TRBD1 TRBJ1-1 TRBV5-1 NA TGCGCCAGCAGCCCCCGGGACAGGGGAATGAACACTGAAGCTTTCTTT CASSPRDRGMNTEAFF
NA TRBJ1-4 TRBV18 few TGTGCCACCTCACCGGAGGGGAACAAGGGCCCTGAAAAACTGTTTTTT CATSPEGNKGPEKLFF